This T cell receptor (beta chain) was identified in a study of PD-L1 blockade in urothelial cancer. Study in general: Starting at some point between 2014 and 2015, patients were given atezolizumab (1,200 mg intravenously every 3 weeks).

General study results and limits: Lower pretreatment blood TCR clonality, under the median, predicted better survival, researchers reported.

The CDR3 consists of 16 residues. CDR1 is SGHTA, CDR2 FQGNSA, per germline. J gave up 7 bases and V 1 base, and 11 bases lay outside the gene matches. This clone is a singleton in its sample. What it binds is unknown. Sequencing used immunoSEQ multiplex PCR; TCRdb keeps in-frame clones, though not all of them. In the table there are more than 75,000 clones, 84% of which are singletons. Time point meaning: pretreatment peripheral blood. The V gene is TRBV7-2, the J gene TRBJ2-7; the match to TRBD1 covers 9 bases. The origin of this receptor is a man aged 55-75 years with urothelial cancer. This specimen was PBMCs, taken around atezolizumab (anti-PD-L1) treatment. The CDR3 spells CASSLGTRQGGGEQYF. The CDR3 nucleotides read TGTGCCAGCAGCTTAGGCACTAGACAGGGGGGCGGGGAGCAGTACTTC. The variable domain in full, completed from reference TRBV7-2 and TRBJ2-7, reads GAGVSQSPSNKVTEKGKDVELRCDPISGHTALYWYRQSLGQGLEFLIYFQGNSAPDKSGLPSDRFSAERTGGSVSTLTIQRTQQEDSAVYLCASSLGTRQGGGEQYFGPGTRLTVT.